This entry lists 18 T cell receptor beta chains sequenced from one sample in a study of blood T cell repertoires in COVID-19. Some clones are missing from TCRdb's copy, which holds only in-frame ones; the method was immunoSEQ multiplex PCR. The sample gives about 190,000 clones, roughly 80% of which show up once; around 12% is in the top ten. The sample consisted of peripheral blood. The source is a woman in her fifties or sixties with acute or convalescent COVID-19.

The chain uses TRBV29-1 and TRBJ2-7, with TRBD1 as a possible D gene (6 bases). Trimming removed 4 bases from V and 7 bases from J, with 14 bases in between. The length of the CDR3 is 12 residues. Per the germline V gene, CDR1 is SQVTM and CDR2 is ANQGSEA. The CDR3 loop is CSVGGTLGEQYF. The CDR3, as DNA: TGCAGCGTTGGGGGGACACTGGGGGAGCAGTACTTC.

The chain joins TRBV11-2 to TRBJ2-1, with TRBD2 matching 7 bases. Germline values: CDR1 SGHAT, CDR2 FQNNGV. CDR3 length: 16 residues. V lost 2 bases to trimming and J lost 4 bases; unmatched junction nucleotides: 8. The CDR3 loop is CASSLMSGTSYNEQFF. CDR3 bases: TGTGCCAGCAGCTTAATGAGCGGGACCTCTTACAATGAGCAGTTCTTC.

The V call is TRBV24-1, the J call TRBJ2-5; 8 positions agree with TRBD1. The germline gives CDR1 KGHDR, CDR2 SFDVKD. This CDR3 has 13 amino acids. Trimming took 9 bases from V and 5 from J; bases not matched to a gene: 7. The CDR3 loop reads CATAGGKVETQYF. The CDR3 DNA reads as TGTGCCACCGCAGGGGGCAAAGTGGAGACCCAGTACTTC.

V and J are TRBV5-8 and TRBJ1-1; no definite D call. Germline V CDR1 and CDR2: SGHTS, YDEGEE. The germline V and J ends were trimmed by 0 bases and 6 bases, with 9 bases remaining between them. The CDR3 is 13 amino acids. CDR3 residues: CASSLGRRSEAFF. The CDR3 DNA follows: TGTGCCAGCAGCTTGGGCCGGCGGTCTGAAGCTTTCTTT.

This clone was counted a few times. The chain recombines TRBV5-8 with TRBJ1-2; 7 positions agree with TRBD1. The CDR3 loop spans 17 amino acids. After removal of 3 bases from V and 2 bases from J, the junction contained 13 bases not matched to a gene. Looked up from germline, CDR1 is SGHTS and CDR2 is YDEGEE. CDR3 region: CASSYSRQGLQNYGYTF. Written as DNA, the CDR3 is TGTGCCAGCAGCTACTCTCGACAGGGCCTACAGAACTATGGCTACACCTTC.

The V call is TRBV7-2, the J call TRBJ1-3; 7 bases match TRBD1. The CDR3 extends over 16 amino acids. From germline, CDR1 is SGHTA and CDR2 FQGNSA. V lost 0 bases, J lost 0 bases, and 2 bases stayed unmatched. The CDR3 nucleotides are TGTGCCAGCAGCTTAGCGACAGGGTCCTCTGGAAACACCATATATTTT. Amino acids: CASSLATGSSGNTIYF. Drawing the rest from reference TRBV7-2 and TRBJ1-3, the complete variable domain is GAGVSQSPSNKVTEKGKDVELRCDPISGHTALYWYRQSLGQGLEFLIYFQGNSAPDKSGLPSDRFSAERTGGSVSTLTIQRTQQEDSAVYLCASSLATGSSGNTIYFGEGSWLTVV.

V gene TRBV3-1 (or the pseudogene TRBV3-2) combines with J gene TRBJ1-6, with a tentative D call TRBD1 (6 bases). The CDR3 sequence is 15 residues long. The ends were cut back, 4 bases at V and 10 bases at J, with 17 bases in the middle. Per the germline V gene, CDR1 is LGHDT and CDR2 is YNNKEL (reference sequence). For the CDR3, the DNA is TGTGCCAGCAGCCCTCTAACAGGGAAGGGATCACCCCTCCACTTT. This sequence encodes CASSPLTGKGSPLHF.

CDR3 amino acids: CASSENRVTDYGYTF. CDR3 DNA sequence: TGTGCCAGCAGCGAGAACAGGGTTACGGACTATGGCTACACCTTC. This chain joins TRBV2 and TRBJ1-2, with D tentatively TRBD1 (6 bases). Germline CDR1 SNHLY, CDR2 FYNNEI. This CDR3 comprises 15 residues. V dropped 6 bases and J dropped 3 bases, with 17 bases sitting between them.

J is TRBJ2-1 and V is TRBV30, with 8 bases identical to TRBD1. The CDR3 loop spans 13 amino acids. The germline CDR1 and CDR2 sequences are GTSNPN and SVGIG (reference sequence). The CDR3 protein is CSIHRGLGNEQFF. The CDR3 nucleotides are TGTTCAATACACAGGGGGTTAGGCAATGAGCAGTTCTTC. The whole variable domain, remainder taken from reference TRBV30 and TRBJ2-1, is SQTIHQWPATLVQPVGSPLSLECTVEGTSNPNLYWYRQAAGRGLQLLFYSVGIGQISSEVPQNLSASRPQDRQFILSSKKLLLSDSGFYLCSIHRGLGNEQFFGPGTRLTVL.

This clone was picked up many times. The V gene is TRBV28, the J gene TRBJ1-4; 8 nucleotides align to TRBD1. The CDR3 covers 14 residues. V lost 6 bases and J lost 3; bases outside the gene matches: 3. CDR1 is MDHEN, CDR2 SYDVKM, per germline. The CDR3, as DNA: TGTGCCAGCAGGGGACAGGTGCCTAATGAAAAACTGTTTTTT. Residues: CASRGQVPNEKLFF.

The V and J genes are TRBV6-5 and TRBJ1-3; no firm D call. The V gene's germline CDR1 is MNHEY and CDR2 SVGAGI. Trimming cost V 4 bases and J 0 bases, with 10 bases left between them. This CDR3 has 15 residues. The CDR3 region is CASSLSILSGNTIYF. CDR3 nucleotide sequence: TGTGCCAGCAGTTTGTCAATACTCTCTGGAAACACCATATATTTT.

In its sample, this clone was seen a few times. The CDR3 region is CASSQDLTPRNTIYF. CDR3 DNA: TGTGCCAGCAGCCAAGATCTGACACCTCGGAACACCATATATTTT. V usage is TRBV3-1 (or the pseudogene TRBV3-2) and J usage is TRBJ1-3; no firm D call. Germline V CDR1 and CDR2: LGHDT, YNNKEL (reference sequence). Deletions cut 0 bases from V and 7 bases from J, with 13 bases between. The CDR3 runs to 15 residues.

The rearrangement uses TRBV3-1 (or the pseudogene TRBV3-2) and TRBJ1-2; the D gene is possibly TRBD1 (6 bases). Trimming pared 10 bases from V and 4 bases from J, leaving 10 bases between. Germline V gene sequence: CDR1 LGHDT, CDR2 YNNKEL (reference sequence). CDR3 length: 11 amino acids. This chain's CDR3 is CAIQGSYGYTF. The CDR3 DNA reads TGTGCCATCCAGGGGTCCTATGGCTACACCTTC.

J is TRBJ2-4 and V is TRBV30, with TRBD1 matching 9 bases. Germline V gene data show CDR1 as GTSNPN and CDR2 as SVGIG (reference sequence). With V trimmed by 3 bases and J by 6 bases, 6 bases remained unmatched. CDR3 length: 14 amino acids. The CDR3 DNA is TGTGCCTGGAGACCCCGGACAGGGGTAAACATTCAGTACTTC. Translating it yields CAWRPRTGVNIQYF.

V gene TRBV3-1 (or the pseudogene TRBV3-2) combines with J gene TRBJ1-1, with D possibly TRBD1 on 6 matching bases. The V end lost 4 bases, the J end lost 2 bases, and 11 bases lay between the germline ends. Germline loops: CDR1 LGHDT, CDR2 YNNKEL (reference sequence). The CDR3 is made up of 14 amino acids. CDR3 sequence (DNA): TGTGCCAGCAGCCCATTGACAGGAAACACTGAAGCTTTCTTT. Amino acids: CASSPLTGNTEAFF.

The V gene is TRBV5-1, the J gene TRBJ2-7; 8 bases match TRBD1. The CDR3 is made up of 14 amino acids. The V gene's germline CDR1 is SGHRS and CDR2 YFSETQ. V lost 2 bases to trimming and J lost 1 base; unmatched junction nucleotides: 2. CDR3 sequence: CASSFGTGSYEQYF. The CDR3 DNA reads as TGCGCCAGCAGCTTCGGGACAGGTTCCTACGAGCAGTACTTC.

The rearrangement links TRBV11-3 to TRBJ2-1, with TRBD2 identical over 10 bases. There are 17 residues in the CDR3. Germline-derived CDR1 and CDR2 are SGHNT and YENEEA. V shed 4 bases and J 4 bases; nucleotides not matched to a gene: 10. DNA for the CDR3: TGTGCCAGCAGCTCGATAGTGGGGACTAGCGCTTACAATGAGCAGTTCTTC. The encoded protein is CASSSIVGTSAYNEQFF. The entire variable domain, with the rest obtained from reference TRBV11-3 and TRBJ2-1, is as follows: EAGVVQSPRYKIIEKKQPVAFWCNPISGHNTLYWYLQNLGQGPELLIRYENEEAVDDSQLPKDRFSAERLKGVDSTLKIQPAELGDSAVYLCASSSIVGTSAYNEQFFGPGTRLTVL.

V gene TRBV6-5 combines with J gene TRBJ1-4; 10 bases line up with TRBD1. The J segment lost 8 bases and the V segment lost 3 bases, leaving 3 bases of the junction unmatched. The V gene's germline CDR1 is MNHEY and CDR2 SVGAGI. CDR3 length: 14 residues. CDR3 protein: CASSYGDRGEKLFF. DNA for the CDR3: TGTGCCAGCAGTTATGGGGACAGGGGCGAAAAACTGTTTTTT.